This T cell receptor (beta chain) was obtained from a study of regulatory T cells in long-lasting Graves disease. Details on this clonotype: The antigen is undetermined. One end of the junction fails to match germline, which may point to a read error.

Regarding time point: newly diagnosed GD, antithyroid drugs for less than 3 months. Following extraction of RNA from PBMCs, that RNA was used to make the TCR library. Overall study findings and caveats: Accuracy could have been hurt by small sample size. Persistent Graves' patients showed less TCR diversity than newly diagnosed ones.

This CDR3 contains 11 residues. Sequencing libraries for TCR beta were prepared with iRepertoire HTBI primers and Arm-PCR of CDR3 regions. TCRdb passed the multiplex PCR reads through MiXCR, listing each CDR3 protein once. Altogether about 620,000 distinct CDR3 sequences are present, approximately 15% being singletons, with the ten largest covering 18%. The same sample was also studied in work on T cells in Graves' hyperthyroidism and ophthalmopathy.

This receptor was obtained from a woman in her 30s with Graves disease. The J gene is TRBJ1-1, the V gene TRBV12-3 or TRBV12-4; no clear D gene. Here the sequenced sample was peripheral blood mononuclear cells (PBMCs), taken at new diagnosis, from a patient treated with antithyroid drugs. CDR3 sequence: CVSSLDTEAFF. The CDR3, as DNA: TGTGTCAGCAGTCTGGACACTGAAGCTTTCTTT.